This is a list of T cell receptor beta chains from one sample in a study of OX40 agonist ivuxolimab in advanced cancers. Assay: immunoSEQ multiplex PCR; the TCRdb copy retains only in-frame clones and omits some. Of tens of thousands of clones in the sample, about 90% are singletons; the top ten hold 5.5% to 7%. This sample comprised CD4+ or CD8+ T cells sorted from blood, obtained in a trial of the OX40 agonist ivuxolimab. The receptors were sampled from an adult with an advanced solid tumor such as melanoma, head and neck, liver or kidney cancer. CDR3s include the opening cysteine and the closing phenylalanine or tryptophan. A D gene is named only where the DNA matches it firmly. Size tells how often a clone was seen (once, few, many) or the class of an expanded clone, and some rows leave it out.

J	V	D	size	DNA	CDR3
TRBJ1-2	TRBV6-6	.	.	TGTGCCAGCGGCGCCAGGGCGGGTAGCTATGGCTACACCTTC	CASGARAGSYGYTF
TRBJ2-5	TRBV11-2	TRBD1	.	TGTGCCAGCAACTCGGACAGGGTATCTAGGGAGACCCAGTACTTC	CASNSDRVSRETQYF
TRBJ1-6	TRBV5-1	.	few	TGCGCCAGCAGCTTGGGTCAGGAGGGTGGTTCACCCCTCCACTTT	CASSLGQEGGSPLHF
TRBJ2-6	TRBV30	.	.	TGTGCCTGGAGTGGGGGGTGGTCTGGGGCCAACGTCCTGACTTTC	CAWSGGWSGANVLTF
TRBJ2-7	TRBV18	TRBD2	.	TGTGCCAGCTCACCACCGGGAGGGACCGTCTACGAGCAGTACTTC	CASSPPGGTVYEQYF
TRBJ2-1	TRBV6-1	.	.	TGTGCCAGCAGGGCGGGGACAGAATTTTACAATGAGCAGTTCTTC	CASRAGTEFYNEQFF
TRBJ1-2	TRBV6-1	.	.	TGTGCCAGCAGTGAAGTGTTAGAGGGTTATGGCTACACCTTC	CASSEVLEGYGYTF
TRBJ2-5	TRBV9	TRBD2	.	TGTGCCAGCAGCGTAGCGGGGGGGCGGAAAGAGACCCAGTACTTC	CASSVAGGRKETQYF
TRBJ2-5	TRBV30	.	.	TGTGCCTGGAGTCGGGGGGCGGGGGAGACCCAGTACTTC	CAWSRGAGETQYF
TRBJ1-6	TRBV5-1	TRBD1	.	TGCGCCAGCAGCTTGGATGGAGGGGGCTATTCACCCCTCCACTTT	CASSLDGGGYSPLHF
TRBJ2-2	TRBV5-1	.	.	TGCGCCAGCACCACCCGGGACCCTGTCACCGGGGAGCTGTTTTTT	CASTTRDPVTGELFF
TRBJ1-1	TRBV6-5	.	.	TGTGCCAGCGTTACTCCGACTGAAGCTTTCTTT	CASVTPTEAFF
TRBJ1-3	TRBV5-1	TRBD1	.	TGCGCCAGCAGCGGGCGACAGGGCTCGACTGGAAACACCATATATTTT	CASSGRQGSTGNTIYF
TRBJ1-3	TRBV15	.	.	TGTGCCACCATAAGGCCCTCTGGAAACACCATATATTTT	CATIRPSGNTIYF
TRBJ2-1	TRBV10-3	TRBD1	.	TGTGCCATCAGGGAGGACAGGCTGGGTTATGAGCAGTTCTTC	CAIREDRLGYEQFF
TRBJ1-1	TRBV19	TRBD1	.	TGTGCCAGTAGTATGTCAGGGGGCGAGACTGAAGCTTTCTTT	CASSMSGGETEAFF
TRBJ2-2	TRBV6-1	TRBD1	.	TGTGCCAGCAGGACAGGGGGGGGCACCGGGGAGCTGTTTTTT	CASRTGGGTGELFF
TRBJ2-7	TRBV4-2	.	.	TGTGCCAGCAGCCAAGCGCTCCGCTACGAGCAGTACTTC	CASSQALRYEQYF
TRBJ2-1	TRBV7-2	.	once	TGTGCCAGCAGCTTAAACACCCCATCCTACAATGAGCAGTTCTTC	CASSLNTPSYNEQFF
TRBJ1-2	TRBV27	TRBD1	.	TGTGCCAGCACGAGGGCAGGGGGCCAAGGCTACACCTTC	CASTRAGGQGYTF
TRBJ1-5	TRBV5-1	.	.	TGCGCCAGCAGCTTGGGAAGGGGGTCTGGGCAGCCCCAGCATTTT	CASSLGRGSGQPQHF
TRBJ2-5	TRBV6-6	TRBD2	.	TGTGCCAGCACCCTAGCGGGGACCCTGGGGGAGACCCAGTACTTC	CASTLAGTLGETQYF
TRBJ1-4	TRBV5-1	.	.	TGCGCCAGCAGCTCAGGGATAGCTAATGAAAAACTGTTTTTT	CASSSGIANEKLFF
TRBJ1-5	TRBV19	.	.	TGTGCCAGTACCCACGGAGACAGAACGTTTAACAATCAGCCCCAGCATTTT	CASTHGDRTFNNQPQHF
TRBJ2-5	TRBV29-1	.	few	TGCAGCGCGGCGGGTGGAAAAGAGACCCAGTACTTC	CSAAGGKETQYF
TRBJ2-7	TRBV18	TRBD2	.	TGTGCCAGCTCACCATCGGCAGGGAGGGGTTACGAGCAGTACTTC	CASSPSAGRGYEQYF
TRBJ1-2	TRBV18	TRBD1	.	TGTGCCAGCTCAGCCAATACCGGGACAGGGGGCGGCTATGGCTACACCTTC	CASSANTGTGGGYGYTF
TRBJ2-5	TRBV9	.	.	TGTGCCAACACTAGTAAAGAGACCCAGTACTTC	CANTSKETQYF
TRBJ1-5	TRBV7-2	.	.	TGTGCCAGCAGCCGATCCCCCCTGGGCAACAATCAGCCCCAGCATTTT	CASSRSPLGNNQPQHF
TRBJ2-2	TRBV4-1	.	.	TGCGCCAGGGGACTTCCCCCCAAAACCCCCTTTACGGCCGGGGAGCTGTTTTTT	CARGLPPKTPFTAGELFF
TRBJ1-5	TRBV11-2	.	once	TGTGCCAGCAGCTTGTCCATAGGGGAAGGTTTCCCCCAGCATTTT	CASSLSIGEGFPQHF
TRBJ1-2	TRBV2	.	few	TGTGCCAGCAGTGAAGCGCTGTTCGGCTACACCTTC	CASSEALFGYTF
TRBJ2-1	TRBV4-2	TRBD2	.	TGTGCCAGCAGCCAAGGGGGGGGTAGCCCAGGGAATGAGCAGTTCTTC	CASSQGGGSPGNEQFF
TRBJ1-5	TRBV2	TRBD1	.	TGTGCCAGCAGACTCGGACAGGGGGCAGTGCCCCAGCATTTT	CASRLGQGAVPQHF
TRBJ1-2	TRBV14	.	.	TGTGCCAGCAGCCTCGGGCCAGAGTATGGCTACACCTTC	CASSLGPEYGYTF
TRBJ2-7	TRBV6-5	.	.	TGTGCCAGCAGGCCGGGACTCGGGGGAACGTACGAGCAGTACTTC	CASRPGLGGTYEQYF
TRBJ1-1	TRBV30	TRBD1	.	TGTGCCTGGACCCTAGGGGGCTTAAAAGCTTTCTTT	CAWTLGGLKAFF
TRBJ2-5	TRBV5-5	.	.	TGTGCCAGCAGCTGGGAGAGGGTGGGGTCGGAGACCCAGTACTTC	CASSWERVGSETQYF
TRBJ1-2	TRBV23-1	TRBD1	.	TGCGCCAGCAGTCGAGTTCCATCTGGGACAGCAGCTAACTATGGCTACACCTTC	CASSRVPSGTAANYGYTF
TRBJ1-3	TRBV29-1	.	.	TGCAGCGTTTCGGTGAGCTCTGGAAACACCATATATTTT	CSVSVSSGNTIYF
TRBJ1-2	TRBV27	.	.	TGTGCCAGCAGTTCGACAGTTTCCTATGGCTACACCTTC	CASSSTVSYGYTF
TRBJ1-1	TRBV11-2	.	.	TGTGCCAGCAGCTTAGTCGGACCGAACACTGAAGCTTTCTTT	CASSLVGPNTEAFF
TRBJ2-1	TRBV5-1	TRBD1	.	TGCGCCAGCAGCTTGGAATTGTTTCGTGGCAGGGGGTCGGAAGAGCAGTTCTTC	CASSLELFRGRGSEEQFF
TRBJ1-2	TRBV27	.	.	TGTGCCAGCAGCCCCGAGTCGAGATCTAACTATGGCTACACCTTC	CASSPESRSNYGYTF
TRBJ1-1	TRBV10-3	.	once	TGTGCCATCAGTGTTAAGTGGGAGACCACTGAAGCTTTCTTT	CAISVKWETTEAFF
TRBJ1-2	TRBV19	TRBD1	.	TGTGCCAGTACCCAACTTCAGGGGGCCGGGGGCTACACCTTC	CASTQLQGAGGYTF
TRBJ2-7	TRBV2	TRBD2	.	TGTGCCAGCCATAGCGGGACCTACGAGCAGTACTTC	CASHSGTYEQYF
TRBJ2-1	TRBV7-3	TRBD2	.	TGTGCCAGCAGCCCGATTGACGCTGGGCTAGCGGTCAATGAGCAGTTCTTC	CASSPIDAGLAVNEQFF
TRBJ1-3	TRBV18	TRBD1	.	TGTGCCAGCTTCCCCGGACAGGGGGTTTATCGTGGAAACACCATATATTTT	CASFPGQGVYRGNTIYF
TRBJ2-1	TRBV7-9	.	.	TGTGCCAGCAGCTTAGAGCGTCGTACAGGGACACACAATGAGCAGTTCTTC	CASSLERRTGTHNEQFF
TRBJ2-5	TRBV2	.	.	TGTGCCAGCAATTTCCCAGGGTCGGCAGAGACCCAGTACTTC	CASNFPGSAETQYF
TRBJ2-2	TRBV9	.	.	TGTGCCAGCAGCGCCAGCCCCCCTGGGGGGAACACCGGGGAGCTGTTTTTT	CASSASPPGGNTGELFF
TRBJ1-1	TRBV6-6	TRBD1	once	TGTGCCAGCAGTTACTTACAGGGGGCTGAAGCTTTCTTT	CASSYLQGAEAFF